The T cell receptor (beta chain) under discussion was sequenced for a study of blood T cell repertoires in COVID-19. The method was immunoSEQ multiplex PCR; TCRdb's version includes in-frame clones alone and lacks a portion of them. The sample holds about 430,000 clones; 85% to 90% are singletons and the top ten take around 0.95%. This CDR3 region has 15 residues. The junction had 7 bases not matched to a gene; V was cut back by 4 bases and J by 6 bases. Germline V CDR1 and CDR2: SGHTS, YDEGEE. This clone came up a few times. The sequencing sample was made of PBMCs or T cells enriched from blood (not recorded which). The clonotype comes from a woman aged 25 to 39 with acute COVID-19. The V and J genes are TRBV5-8 and TRBJ1-5; 10 nucleotides align to TRBD1. CDR3 protein: CASSPWTGGSQPQHF. The CDR3 coding sequence is TGTGCCAGCAGCCCCTGGACAGGGGGAAGTCAGCCCCAGCATTTT. The full variable domain, in which reference TRBV5-8 and TRBJ1-5 provide the parts outside the CDR3, is EAGVTQSPTHLIKTRGQQATLRCSPISGHTSVYWYQQALGLGLQFLLWYDEGEERNRGNFPPRFSGRQFPNYSSELNVNALELEDSALYLCASSPWTGGSQPQHFGDGTRLSIL.